These T cell receptor beta chains were read from a single sample in a study of cytomegalovirus exposure and HLA in healthy donors. Assay: immunoSEQ multiplex PCR; the TCRdb copy retains only in-frame clones and omits some. The sample has some 100,000 clones, 65% to 90% seen once; the top ten hold less than 1.5%. Sequenced sample: PBMCs. The receptors were gathered from a young woman in good health and CMV-seronegative. Both conserved end residues are part of each CDR3. A D gene is named only where the DNA matches it firmly. Size is stated for part of the rows, as once, few or many counts, or as a class when the clone is expanded.

d_gene,j_gene,abundance,v_gene,CDR3nt,CDR3aa
TRBD1,TRBJ1-2,.,TRBV11-2,TGTGCCAGCACCAGAGGCGGTAGGACAGGGGAATGGAATGGCTACACCTTC,CASTRGGRTGEWNGYTF
.,TRBJ1-6,.,TRBV5-6,TGTGCCAGCAGCGACCGGGTCCGAAATTCACCCCTCCACTTT,CASSDRVRNSPLHF
TRBD2,TRBJ2-5,.,TRBV28,TGTGCCAGCAGTCCTAGGTCTAGCGGGCCGCTCCAAGAGACCCAGTACTTC,CASSPRSSGPLQETQYF
.,TRBJ2-3,.,TRBV14,TGTGCCAGCAGCCTCCGGAGCACAGATACGCAGTATTTT,CASSLRSTDTQYF
.,TRBJ2-3,.,TRBV28,TGTGCCAGCAGTCCGCTACTGGTGTTACCCACAGATACGCAGTATTTT,CASSPLLVLPTDTQYF
.,TRBJ1-5,once,TRBV27,TGTGCCAGCAGTTTTGGGGCAGATAATCAGCCCCAGCATTTT,CASSFGADNQPQHF
.,TRBJ2-3,.,TRBV7-9,TGTGCCAGCAGCTTTGGTGAGGATACGCAGTATTTT,CASSFGEDTQYF
TRBD1,TRBJ1-2,.,TRBV27,TGTGCCAGCAGTCTCGGGACAGGGGGTGGCTACACCTTC,CASSLGTGGGYTF
.,TRBJ2-7,.,TRBV18,TGTGCCAGCTCACCAAGGTCCGCGGCGATCTACGAGCAGTACTTC,CASSPRSAAIYEQYF
.,TRBJ1-1,.,TRBV19,TGTGCCAGTAGTGCCGGACACTGGAACACTGAAGCTTTCTTT,CASSAGHWNTEAFF
TRBD2,TRBJ2-7,once,TRBV28,TGTGCCAGCAGTTTACACACTAGCGAAGCCTACGAGCAGTACTTC,CASSLHTSEAYEQYF
.,TRBJ2-7,.,TRBV7-6,TGTGCCAGCAGCTTAACCGCAGGGAAATACTACGAGCAGTACTTC,CASSLTAGKYYEQYF
.,TRBJ1-2,.,TRBV28,TGTGCCAGCAGTTTTGGACAGATCCTCTATGGCTACACCTTC,CASSFGQILYGYTF